The clone carrying this TCR beta chain was observed many times. This CDR3 region has 15 residues. Trimming took off 0 bases at V and 0 bases at J, with 7 bases between the two ends. The germline gives CDR1 MRHNA, CDR2 SNTAGT. TCRdb redid the clone calls on the PCR reads using MiXCR. The data hold over 25,000 clones, with about a sixth observed a single time. The data originate from a study of metastatic and nonmetastatic thyroid tumors. Each patient came to thyroid surgery without any prior treatment (of any kind). The V and J genes are TRBV6-4 and TRBJ2-3; weak D call: TRBD2 (6 bases). The sequenced material came from blood. This receptor was identified in a female donor with papillary thyroid cancer or a benign thyroid nodule (not recorded which). Some clones in this sample may be carry-over from other donors' samples. The CDR3 region is CASSDSGGSTDTQYF. DNA of the CDR3: TGTGCCAGCAGTGACTCGGGGGGTAGCACAGATACGCAGTATTTT.